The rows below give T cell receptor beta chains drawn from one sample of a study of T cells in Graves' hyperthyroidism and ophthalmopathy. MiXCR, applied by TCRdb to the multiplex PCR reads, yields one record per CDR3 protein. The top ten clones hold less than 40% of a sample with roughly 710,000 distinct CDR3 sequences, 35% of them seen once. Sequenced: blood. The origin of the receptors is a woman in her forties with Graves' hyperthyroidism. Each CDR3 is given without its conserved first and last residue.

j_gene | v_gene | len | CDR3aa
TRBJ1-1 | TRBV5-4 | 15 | ASSAPGRGPVGTEAF
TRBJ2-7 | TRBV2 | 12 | ASSDGQGGNEQY
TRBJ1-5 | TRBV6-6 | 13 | ASSIQVPLGQPQH
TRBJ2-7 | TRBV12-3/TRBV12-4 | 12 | ASSRGQGAYEQY
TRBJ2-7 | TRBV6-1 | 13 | ASSVDSGPGWEQY
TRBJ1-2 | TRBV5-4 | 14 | ASSWARGQGDGGYT
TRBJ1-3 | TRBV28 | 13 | ASSLGPTGGNTIY
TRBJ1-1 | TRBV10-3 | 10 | AIRGSSTEAF
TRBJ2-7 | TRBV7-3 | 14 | ASSSFLRDNYYEQY
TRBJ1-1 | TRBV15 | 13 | ATSRDVGENTEAF
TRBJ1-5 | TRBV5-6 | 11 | AGSLWGGQPQH
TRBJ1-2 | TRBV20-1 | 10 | SAEDRGVGYT
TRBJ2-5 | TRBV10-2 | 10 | ASSDFQETQY
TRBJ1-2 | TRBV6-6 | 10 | ASSSGFPGYT
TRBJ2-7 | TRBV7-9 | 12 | ASSKSGQWNEQY
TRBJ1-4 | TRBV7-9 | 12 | ASSRSGGAEKLF
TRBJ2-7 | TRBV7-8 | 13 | ASSLRRTRAYEQY
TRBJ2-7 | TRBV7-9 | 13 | ASSQGGTGPFKQY
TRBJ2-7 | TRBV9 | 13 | ASSVADTGVYEQY
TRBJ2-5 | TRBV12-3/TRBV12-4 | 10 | AADGIQETQY
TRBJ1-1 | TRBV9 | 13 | ASSDFRAQNTEAF
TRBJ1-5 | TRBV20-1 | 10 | SGVGGSQPQH
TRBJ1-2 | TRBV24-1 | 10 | ATSQDRYGYT
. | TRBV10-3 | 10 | ATSELSDEQF
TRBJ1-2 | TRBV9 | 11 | ASSHGDSYGYT
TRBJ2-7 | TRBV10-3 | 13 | AISGTGTGGYEQY
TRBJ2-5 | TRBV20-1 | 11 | SATVAGKETQY
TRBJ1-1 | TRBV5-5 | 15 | ASSLAGIGTGLGEAF
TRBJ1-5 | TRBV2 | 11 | ASSEAWTEAQH
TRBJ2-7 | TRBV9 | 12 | ASSPEGLRDEQY
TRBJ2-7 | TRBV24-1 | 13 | ATSETGTGMNEQY
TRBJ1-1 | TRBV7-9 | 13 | ASSRNRVEKAEAF
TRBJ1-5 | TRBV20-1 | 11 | SIDRGRNQPQH
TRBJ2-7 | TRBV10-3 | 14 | ATGGFGDRDTYEQY
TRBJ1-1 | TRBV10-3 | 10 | AITDLNTEAF
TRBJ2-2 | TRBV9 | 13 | ASSTGQGNGGELF
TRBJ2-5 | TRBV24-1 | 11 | ATSDSGHETQY
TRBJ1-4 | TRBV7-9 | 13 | ASSAGSLSNEKLF
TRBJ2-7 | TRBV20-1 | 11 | SARVGGPYEQY
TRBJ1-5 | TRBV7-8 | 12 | ASSLDGSNQPQH
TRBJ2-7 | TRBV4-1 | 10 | ASSQALGEQY
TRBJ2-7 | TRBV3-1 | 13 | ASSPTPQGSYEQY
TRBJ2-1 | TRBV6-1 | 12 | ASSEYDSHNEQF
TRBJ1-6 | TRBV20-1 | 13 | SASTGTGAYSPLH
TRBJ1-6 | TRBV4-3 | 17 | ASSQEYLVGQGSNSPLH
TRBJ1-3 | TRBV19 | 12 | ASSTALSGNTIY